This TCR beta chain was recovered during a study of T cells after yellow fever vaccination. Study results and limitations: Clonotypes shared by both compartments, CD4 and CD8, made up a small share.

TCRdb analysed the 5' RACE reads with MiXCR anew, one entry per CDR3 protein. The table has 500,000 to 550,000 distinct CDR3 sequences, 21% seen once; the top ten hold roughly a sixth. For this clonotype: Antigen unknown. Compared with germline, one end of the junction differs, possibly owing to a read error.

Germline V gene sequence: CDR1 DFQATT, CDR2 SNEGSKA (reference sequence). This CDR3 region has 16 residues. The specimen was PBMCs, collected roughly 20 days after the first yellow fever vaccination. This TCR derives from a man younger than 30 who received the YFV17D yellow fever vaccine. The V gene is TRBV20-1, the J gene TRBJ2-5; 10 nucleotides agree with TRBD1. The chain's CDR3 is CCARDYRQGAQETQYF. The CDR3 DNA reads TGCTGTGCTAGAGATTACAGACAGGGGGCACAAGAGACCCAGTACTTC.